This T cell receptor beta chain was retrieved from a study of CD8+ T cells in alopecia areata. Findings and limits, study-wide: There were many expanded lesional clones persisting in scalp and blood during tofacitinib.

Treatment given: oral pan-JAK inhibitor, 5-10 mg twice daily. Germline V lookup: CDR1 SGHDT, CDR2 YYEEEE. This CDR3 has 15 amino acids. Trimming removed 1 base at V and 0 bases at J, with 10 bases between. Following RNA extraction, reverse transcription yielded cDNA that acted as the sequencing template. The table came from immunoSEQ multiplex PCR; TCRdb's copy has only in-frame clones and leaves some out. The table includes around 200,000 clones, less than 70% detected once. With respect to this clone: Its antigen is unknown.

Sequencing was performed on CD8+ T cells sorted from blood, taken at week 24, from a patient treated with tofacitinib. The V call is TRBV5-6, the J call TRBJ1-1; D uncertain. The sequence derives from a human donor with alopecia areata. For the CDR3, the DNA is TGTGCCAGCAGCTTGCAGGAACTTCTGAACACTGAAGCTTTCTTT. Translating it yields CASSLQELLNTEAFF.